These 10 T cell receptor beta chains were all obtained from the same sample, sequenced in a study of human T cells and chemical hapten exposure. As to time point: patch test 1, 2 weeks after DPC sensitization. Noted treatment: therapeutic diphenylcyclopropenone sensitization with weekly scalp DPC. TCRdb re-analysed the RACE reads in MiXCR, keeping a single row per CDR3 protein. There are some 340,000 distinct CDR3 sequences in the sample; under 9% occur only once, and 7.5% to 8.5% lies in the top ten. The specimen was whole blood, collected in connection with sensitization to the hapten diphenylcyclopropenone (DPC). The origin of the receptors is a young woman with alopecia areata. Some clones in this sample may be carry-over from other donors' samples.

This clonotype was detected only a few times. The chain employs TRBV3-1 and TRBJ2-1, with 11 bases lining up with TRBD2. V lost 3 bases and J lost 3; bases outside the gene matches: 4. CDR1 is LGHDT, CDR2 YNNKEL, per germline (reference sequence). The CDR3 contains 16 residues. The CDR3 reads CASSHSGGVNYNEQFF. In nucleotides, the CDR3 is TGTGCCAGCAGCCATAGCGGGGGGGTTAACTACAATGAGCAGTTCTTC.

This clonotype turned up a few times. The chain employs TRBV7-2 and TRBJ2-7; 9 nucleotides agree with TRBD1. J gave up 5 bases and V 5 bases, and 10 bases lay outside the gene matches. This CDR3 comprises 15 residues. CDR1 and CDR2 (germline): SGHTA, FQGNSA. The CDR3 loop is CASSQRDREGDEQYF. Written as DNA, the CDR3 is TGTGCCAGCAGCCAAAGGGACAGGGAGGGGGACGAGCAGTACTTC.

The chain has TRBV6-1 and TRBJ1-2; D is unresolved. The germline V and J ends were trimmed by 1 base and 11 bases, with 11 bases remaining between them. Germline CDR1 and CDR2: MNHNS and SASEGT. The CDR3 is 12 residues long. CDR3 nucleotide sequence: TGTGCCAGCAGTGAAGGACAAAGCGTGTACACCTTC. Its translation: CASSEGQSVYTF.

This chain uses TRBV5-4 with TRBJ2-3, with 10 bases that match TRBD2. J was trimmed by 0 bases and V by 3 bases; bases with no gene match: 13. The germline V gene has CDR1 SGHNT and CDR2 YYREEE (reference sequence). This CDR3 region has 19 residues. CDR3 residues: CASSSRTSGPGASTDTQYF. DNA of the CDR3: TGTGCCAGCAGCTCGCGGACTAGCGGACCGGGGGCTAGCACAGATACGCAGTATTTT.

A few counts support this clonotype. CDR3 in DNA: TGTGCCAGCAGCTCGCCGGGACAGGGGGGATTGAATGAGCAGTTCTTC. It specifies CASSSPGQGGLNEQFF. The genes are TRBV5-4 and TRBJ2-1, with 11 bases identical to TRBD1. This CDR3 is 16 amino acids long. Trimming took 3 bases from V and 7 from J; bases not matched to a gene: 9. The germline gives CDR1 SGHNT, CDR2 YYREEE (reference sequence).

This clonotype was counted a few times. The chain has TRBV20-1 and TRBJ1-1; no firm D call. Germline loops: CDR1 DFQATT, CDR2 SNEGSKA (reference sequence). This CDR3 spans 13 amino acids. The V gene lost 0 bases and the J gene lost 7 bases, with 12 bases spanning the gap. CDR3 sequence: CSARDLLTYEAFF. As DNA, the CDR3 is TGCAGTGCTAGAGATCTCTTGACCTATGAAGCTTTCTTT.

This clonotype has ten or more counts. The chain carries TRBV6-5 and TRBJ1-2; no clear D gene. The CDR3 has 14 amino acids. Germline assignment: CDR1 MNHEY and CDR2 SVGAGI. With 2 bases removed from V and 4 bases from J, the gap between germline ends came to 11 bases. This chain's CDR3 is CASSYGGKLYGYTF. The CDR3 region has the DNA TGTGCCAGCAGTTACGGTGGGAAACTCTATGGCTACACCTTC.

The gene calls are TRBV9 and TRBJ1-2, with 11 bases fitting TRBD1. Trimming cost V 4 bases and J 9 bases; bases outside gene matches: 8. The CDR3 runs 14 residues. Germline CDR1 SGDLS, CDR2 YYNGEE. CDR3 residues: CASSTRTGGASYTF. In DNA form, the CDR3 reads TGTGCCAGCAGCACCCGGACAGGGGGCGCGAGCTACACCTTC.

The genes are TRBV20-1 and TRBJ2-5; D call uncertain. CDR3 length: 11 residues. V was trimmed by 4 bases and J by 4 bases, leaving 7 bases between them. Germline CDR1 and CDR2: DFQATT and SNEGSKA (reference sequence). The chain's CDR3 is CSANTLETQYF. DNA of the CDR3: TGCAGTGCTAACACACTAGAGACCCAGTACTTC.

The table lists this clonotype with many counts. This chain uses TRBV9 with TRBJ2-3, with 7 bases identical to TRBD2. J gave up 3 bases and V 0 bases, and 4 bases lay outside the gene matches. Germline CDR1 and CDR2: SGDLS and YYNGEE. This CDR3 spans 15 amino acids. The CDR3 region has the DNA TGTGCCAGCAGCGTAGCGGGGGGATGGACAGATACGCAGTATTTT. Amino acid sequence: CASSVAGGWTDTQYF.